These T cell receptor beta chains were read from a single sample in a study of blood T cell repertoires in COVID-19. TCRdb keeps only in-frame clones here, not all; method: immunoSEQ multiplex PCR. This repertoire shows over 200,000 clones, roughly 87% found once; its top ten account for about 1.9%. Source material: peripheral blood. The receptor set was obtained from a man aged 40-50 years with active or convalescent COVID-19. Each CDR3 is given without its conserved first and last residue. Clone size is shown for a subset of rows, as once, few, many or a class of expanded clone.

j_gene	v_gene	abundance	CDR3aa
TRBJ2-7	TRBV3-1/TRBV3-2	.	ATNLQGAGGEQY
TRBJ2-6	TRBV5-6	.	ASSLLSGANVLT
TRBJ1-1	TRBV11-3	.	ASSPRGADTEAF
TRBJ1-5	TRBV5-5	.	ASSWGYSNQPQH
TRBJ1-5	TRBV28	.	ASSSAQGFINQPQH
TRBJ1-2	TRBV5-4	few	ASSASGDRVGYT
TRBJ2-3	TRBV18	.	ASSPPWDYTTTDTQY
TRBJ1-1	TRBV5-6	.	ASSWGNTEAF
TRBJ2-1	TRBV2	.	ASRDSGRPSYNEQF
TRBJ1-6	TRBV6-5	.	ASSYSWGGTSPLH
TRBJ2-2	TRBV19	.	ASTPSGRASGELF
TRBJ1-3	TRBV10-3	.	AISETGGSGNTIY
TRBJ1-4	TRBV30	.	AWRGQPNEKLF
TRBJ2-2	TRBV9	.	ASDQNPGGPLGGELF
TRBJ2-2	TRBV28	.	ASGRREGRIKAGELF
TRBJ1-1	TRBV5-8	.	ASTLGGGALGAF
TRBJ1-1	TRBV27	.	ASSLLGVSEAF
TRBJ2-7	TRBV27	.	ASSLPLGGEQY
TRBJ1-1	TRBV5-1	.	ASSLGFLGSLNTEAF
TRBJ2-1	TRBV6-6	.	ASSSHSGEYNEQF
TRBJ1-2	TRBV2	.	ASTEGQSPYLNYGYT
TRBJ1-5	TRBV27	.	ASSSSPGQNYNQPQH
TRBJ1-2	TRBV2	once	ASSPIPGASSGYT
TRBJ2-5	TRBV5-6	.	ASSLARDRRPEETQY
TRBJ2-7	TRBV4-2	.	ASSQETREVAGEQY
TRBJ1-3	TRBV9	.	ASSVERRESSGNTIY
TRBJ2-5	TRBV18	.	ASLPGLRDGTQY
TRBJ2-7	TRBV12-3/TRBV12-4	.	ASSSGTGYEQY
TRBJ1-1	TRBV19	.	ASSTAGTRNTEAF
TRBJ2-7	TRBV4-2	.	ASSPPGQGIYEQY
TRBJ2-1	TRBV5-6	.	ASSSRTRLYNEQF
TRBJ1-5	TRBV7-9	.	ASSLPGPNQPQH
TRBJ1-5	TRBV6-5	.	ASLQYSNQPQH
TRBJ2-7	TRBV2	.	ASKRGLAGVVEQY
TRBJ1-1	TRBV7-6	.	ASSIGGGRMDTEAF
TRBJ2-7	TRBV11-3	.	ASSLRQGTSYEQY
TRBJ1-1	TRBV6-6	.	ASSWEDVTEAF
TRBJ1-3	TRBV30	.	AWSSNEDTIY
TRBJ1-6	TRBV28	.	ASSFKGGLDSPLH
TRBJ1-1	TRBV14	.	ASSKTHTKLNTEAF
TRBJ1-2	TRBV24-1	.	ATSDPRDRANYGYT
TRBJ2-3	TRBV27	once	ASSSRERYYTQY
TRBJ1-2	TRBV3-1/TRBV3-2	.	ASSHTDRPHGYT
TRBJ1-2	TRBV19	few	ASSTRQGGYT
TRBJ2-1	TRBV11-2	.	ASSLVGGNPTYNEQF
TRBJ1-1	TRBV12-3/TRBV12-4	.	ASSSQGNTEAF
TRBJ1-4	TRBV2	.	ASQGAGEKLF
TRBJ1-2	TRBV3-1/TRBV3-2	once	ASTRGRENGYT
TRBJ2-5	TRBV7-2	.	ASSIWTGMETQY
TRBJ1-1	TRBV3-1/TRBV3-2	.	ASSQAVLGQGMNTEAF
TRBJ2-7	TRBV27	.	ASSKLGLAGAFEQY
TRBJ2-7	TRBV11-2	.	ASSLGATGEQY
TRBJ1-3	TRBV9	once	ASSPPGKSSGNTIY
TRBJ2-3	TRBV19	.	ASSIQGRDTQY
TRBJ2-1	TRBV11-2	.	ASSLTSGSSYNEQF
TRBJ2-1	TRBV6-5	.	ASSSRTGRQF
TRBJ1-2	TRBV11-2	.	ASSARTGGYGYT
TRBJ1-2	TRBV10-1	once	ASSDNRGVGGYT
TRBJ1-2	TRBV30	.	AWALGHGYT
TRBJ1-5	TRBV28	.	ASSSPGEYQPQH